This note documents a single T cell receptor (beta chain) sequence. This CDR3 contains 16 residues. V trimming: 7 bases; J trimming: 4 bases; junction bases outside the gene matches: 12. Per the germline V gene, CDR1 is SNHLY and CDR2 is FYNNEI. Methods used by the authors: Estimates of nucleated cell counts were drawn from the amplification of reference gene primers. Profiled with immunoSEQ multiplex PCR; TCRdb holds only in-frame clones, not every one. V, J and clone size reflect that table, while D and trimming were determined from the DNA. The sample contains 55,000 to 75,000 clones, 70% to 80% of which appear only once. The data belong to a study of blood T cell repertoires in COVID-19. For the study at large: Spain, Italy and the United States supplied samples that represented acute and convalescent COVID-19. T cells, B-cell-depleted T cells, or PBMCs provided the cDNA or gDNA that served as material.

The chain combines TRBV2 with TRBJ2-4, with TRBD1 identical over 8 bases. The sequence came from a man at least 80 years old with active or convalescent COVID-19. The material sequenced was peripheral blood. CDR3 region: CASTAEAGGPKNIQYF. As DNA, the CDR3 is TGTGCCAGCACCGCGGAGGCAGGGGGCCCAAAAAACATTCAGTACTTC.